This record concerns one T cell receptor beta chain sequence. What it binds is not known. This sample is drawn from a study of cytomegalovirus exposure and HLA in healthy donors. Use of 60 Vbeta and 13 Jbeta primers characterized the PCR. Some clones are missing from TCRdb's copy, which holds only in-frame ones; the method was immunoSEQ multiplex PCR. This sample carries 100,000 or so clones, approximately 72% of them seen once, and the ten largest clones take roughly 15%. Study findings and constraints: Specificity for CMV antigens was confirmed in vitro for a few of the CMV-associated chains. In the analysis, some V segments, TRBV6-2 and TRBV6-3 included, were excluded as indistinguishable.

V was shortened by 4 bases and J by 6 bases, with 13 bases between the two germline ends. The CDR3 covers 13 residues. CDR1 is SGHRS and CDR2 is YFSETQ in the germline V gene. Healthy bone marrow donors made up the cohort. Sequences were obtained from PBMCs. The chain carries TRBV5-1 and TRBJ1-2; a weak D match, TRBD1 (6 bases). The sequence derives from a male donor in good health and CMV-seropositive. The CDR3 reads CASSRISGDGYTF. The CDR3, as DNA: TGCGCCAGCAGCAGAATCTCAGGGGATGGCTACACCTTC.